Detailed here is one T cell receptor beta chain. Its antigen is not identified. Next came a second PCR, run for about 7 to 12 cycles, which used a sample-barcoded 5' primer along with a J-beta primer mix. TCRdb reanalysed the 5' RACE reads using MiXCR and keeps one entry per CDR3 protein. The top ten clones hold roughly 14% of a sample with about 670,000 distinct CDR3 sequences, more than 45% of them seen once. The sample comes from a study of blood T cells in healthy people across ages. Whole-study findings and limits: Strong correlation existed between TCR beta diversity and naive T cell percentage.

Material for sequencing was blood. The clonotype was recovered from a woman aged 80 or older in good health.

CDR3 sequence reads: CASLSPGQGGDGYTF. As DNA, the CDR3 is TGTGCCAGCCTTTCCCCGGGACAGGGAGGAGACGGCTACACCTTC. V and J are TRBV10-3 and TRBJ1-2, with 9 nucleotides matching TRBD1. Trimming removed 10 bases from V and 8 bases from J; junction bases left unmatched: 17. The CDR3 spans 15 residues. The germline gives CDR1 ENHRY, CDR2 SYGVKD.